This TCR beta chain was recorded in a study of blood T cell repertoires in COVID-19. Study-wide context: Researchers got acute and convalescent COVID-19 samples from the United States, Italy and Spain. PBMCs, B-cell-depleted T cells, or T cells provided the cDNA or gDNA that made up the material.

As handled by the study authors: Scientists estimated how many nucleated cells there were by amplifying reference gene primers. The protocol was immunoSEQ multiplex PCR, while the TCRdb copy is restricted to in-frame clones and leaves out a portion. V and J calls and clone size are those listed in that table; D and trimming were worked out from the DNA. The repertoire holds 180,000 or so clones, with 60% to 85% as singletons. The germline CDR1 and CDR2 sequences are SNHLY and FYNNEI. Trimming removed 2 bases from V and 6 bases from J, with 10 bases in between. This CDR3 comprises 13 residues. The material sequenced was peripheral blood. The gene calls are TRBV2 and TRBJ1-2; no clear D. The sequence derives from a woman aged 45-60 years with active or convalescent COVID-19. CDR3 sequence (DNA): TGTGCCAGCAGTGAATCAATTCCCCATGGCTACACCTTC. Translating gives CASSESIPHGYTF.